This TCR beta chain was recorded in a study of T cells in Graves' hyperthyroidism and ophthalmopathy. This clonotype appeared many times. Amplified TCR beta CDR3 regions came from RNA transcripts. The primer set for the first-round RT-PCR of the TCR CDR3 was HTBI. TCRdb recomputed calls from the multiplex PCR reads with MiXCR, one row per CDR3 protein. The sample shows 200,000 to 250,000 distinct CDR3 sequences, about a sixth of them seen only once. From germline, CDR1 is DFQATT and CDR2 SNEGSKA (reference sequence). CDR3 length: 11 residues. The TCR sequence derives from a woman between 18 and 29 years old with Graves' ophthalmopathy. The chain links TRBV20-1 to TRBJ2-1, with TRBD1 as a possible D gene (7 bases). Specimen: blood. Here the CDR3 DNA reads TGCAGATCCCAGGGGGGTTATGAGCAGTTCTTC. Residues: CRSQGGYEQFF.